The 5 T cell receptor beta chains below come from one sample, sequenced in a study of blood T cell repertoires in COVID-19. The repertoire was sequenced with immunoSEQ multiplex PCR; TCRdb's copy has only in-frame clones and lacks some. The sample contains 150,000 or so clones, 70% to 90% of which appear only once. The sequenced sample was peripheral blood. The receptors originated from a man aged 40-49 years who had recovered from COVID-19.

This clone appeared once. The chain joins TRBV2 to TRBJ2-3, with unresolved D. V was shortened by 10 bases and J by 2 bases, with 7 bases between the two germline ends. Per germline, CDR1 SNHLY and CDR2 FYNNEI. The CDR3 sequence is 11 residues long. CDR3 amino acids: CATANTDTQYF. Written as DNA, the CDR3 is TGTGCCACCGCGAACACAGATACGCAGTATTTT.

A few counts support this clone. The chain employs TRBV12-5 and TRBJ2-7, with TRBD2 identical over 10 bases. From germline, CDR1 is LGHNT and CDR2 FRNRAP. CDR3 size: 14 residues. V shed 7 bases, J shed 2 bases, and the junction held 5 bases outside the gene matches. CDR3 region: CASVLAGDTYEQYF. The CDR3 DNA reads TGTGCTAGTGTCCTAGCGGGGGACACCTACGAGCAGTACTTC.

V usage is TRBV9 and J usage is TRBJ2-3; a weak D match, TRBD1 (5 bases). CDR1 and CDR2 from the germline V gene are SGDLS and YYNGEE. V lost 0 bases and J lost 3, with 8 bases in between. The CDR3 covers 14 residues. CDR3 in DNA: TGTGCCAGCAGCGTAGGCCAGGGAACAGATACGCAGTATTTT. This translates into CASSVGQGTDTQYF.

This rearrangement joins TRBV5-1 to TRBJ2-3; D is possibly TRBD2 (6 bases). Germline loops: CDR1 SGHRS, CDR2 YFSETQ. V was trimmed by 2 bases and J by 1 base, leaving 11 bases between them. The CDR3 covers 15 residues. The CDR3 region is CASSFSGPGTDTQYF. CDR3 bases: TGCGCCAGCAGCTTTAGCGGACCCGGCACAGATACGCAGTATTTT.

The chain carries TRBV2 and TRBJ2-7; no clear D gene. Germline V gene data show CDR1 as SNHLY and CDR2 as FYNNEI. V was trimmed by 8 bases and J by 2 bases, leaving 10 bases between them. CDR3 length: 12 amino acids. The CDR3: CASRPGTYEQYF. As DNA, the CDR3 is TGTGCCAGCCGCCCAGGAACCTACGAGCAGTACTTC.